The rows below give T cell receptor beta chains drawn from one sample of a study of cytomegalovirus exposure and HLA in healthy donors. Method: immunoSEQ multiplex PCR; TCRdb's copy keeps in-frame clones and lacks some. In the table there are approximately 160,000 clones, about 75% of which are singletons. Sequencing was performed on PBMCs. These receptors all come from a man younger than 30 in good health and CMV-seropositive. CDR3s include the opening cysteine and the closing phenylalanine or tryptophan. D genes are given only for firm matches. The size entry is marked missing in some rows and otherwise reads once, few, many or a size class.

CDR3aa: CSGSPRSSYNEQFF; CDR3nt: TGCAGCGGGTCTCCAAGGAGCTCCTACAATGAGCAGTTCTTC; abundance: few; d_gene: NA; v_gene: TRBV29-1; j_gene: TRBJ2-1
CDR3aa: CSAGSGTDTQYF; CDR3nt: TGCAGCGCAGGGTCGGGCACAGATACGCAGTATTTT; abundance: NA; d_gene: NA; v_gene: TRBV29-1; j_gene: TRBJ2-3
CDR3aa: CAWSVEGNTIYF; CDR3nt: TGTGCCTGGAGTGTGGAGGGAAACACCATATATTTT; abundance: NA; d_gene: NA; v_gene: TRBV30; j_gene: TRBJ1-3
CDR3aa: CASSASRSTDTQYF; CDR3nt: TGTGCCAGTAGTGCCTCCAGAAGCACAGATACGCAGTATTTT; abundance: NA; d_gene: NA; v_gene: TRBV19; j_gene: TRBJ2-3
CDR3aa: CASSSSSGSSYNEQFF; CDR3nt: TGTGCCAGCAGCTCCTCTAGCGGGAGCTCCTACAATGAGCAGTTCTTC; abundance: NA; d_gene: TRBD2; v_gene: TRBV7-2; j_gene: TRBJ2-1
CDR3aa: CASSTSGQHYGYTF; CDR3nt: TGTGCCAGTAGTACCTCCGGACAACACTATGGCTACACCTTC; abundance: NA; d_gene: NA; v_gene: TRBV19; j_gene: TRBJ1-2
CDR3aa: CASSPPEETQYF; CDR3nt: TGTGCCAGCAGCCCACCGGAGGAGACCCAGTACTTC; abundance: NA; d_gene: NA; v_gene: TRBV7-6; j_gene: TRBJ2-5
CDR3aa: CASSPGVYDRSPLHF; CDR3nt: TGTGCCAGCAGCCCCGGAGTATACGATCGGTCACCCCTCCACTTT; abundance: NA; d_gene: NA; v_gene: TRBV7-9; j_gene: TRBJ1-6
CDR3aa: CASSSSPRSDTQYF; CDR3nt: TGTGCCAGCAGCTCTAGCCCCCGTTCAGATACGCAGTATTTT; abundance: NA; d_gene: NA; v_gene: TRBV2; j_gene: TRBJ2-3
CDR3aa: CAGSRTQGASNQPQHF; CDR3nt: TGTGCCGGCAGCCGGACACAGGGGGCAAGCAATCAGCCCCAGCATTTT; abundance: NA; d_gene: TRBD1; v_gene: TRBV4-2; j_gene: TRBJ1-5
CDR3aa: CASSLGQAQETQYF; CDR3nt: TGTGCCAGCAGTTTGGGGCAGGCACAAGAGACCCAGTACTTC; abundance: NA; d_gene: NA; v_gene: TRBV28; j_gene: TRBJ2-5
CDR3aa: CASSPGTGINNEQFF; CDR3nt: TGTGCCAGCAGCCCCGGGACAGGGATCAACAATGAGCAGTTCTTC; abundance: NA; d_gene: TRBD1; v_gene: TRBV5-4; j_gene: TRBJ2-1
CDR3aa: CASSLDGDTEAFF; CDR3nt: TGTGCCAGCAGTCTGGACGGGGACACTGAAGCTTTCTTT; abundance: NA; d_gene: NA; v_gene: TRBV2; j_gene: TRBJ1-1
CDR3aa: CASSVPGRDNEQFF; CDR3nt: TGTGCCAGCAGCGTACCGGGAAGAGACAATGAGCAGTTCTTC; abundance: NA; d_gene: NA; v_gene: TRBV9; j_gene: TRBJ2-1
CDR3aa: CASSEGRESSYNEQFF; CDR3nt: TGTGCCAGCAGTGAGGGGCGGGAGAGCTCCTACAATGAGCAGTTCTTC; abundance: few; d_gene: TRBD2; v_gene: TRBV25-1; j_gene: TRBJ2-1
CDR3aa: CASNYGQGKFNGELFF; CDR3nt: TGTGCCAGCAACTATGGACAGGGCAAGTTTAACGGGGAGCTGTTTTTT; abundance: NA; d_gene: TRBD1; v_gene: TRBV28; j_gene: TRBJ2-2
CDR3aa: CASSLPPGGNTIYF; CDR3nt: TGTGCCAGCAGTTTACCCCCGGGTGGAAACACCATATATTTT; abundance: NA; d_gene: NA; v_gene: TRBV28; j_gene: TRBJ1-3
CDR3aa: CASSLDWSSYNEQFF; CDR3nt: TGTGCCAGCAGTCTTGACTGGAGCTCCTACAATGAGCAGTTCTTC; abundance: NA; d_gene: NA; v_gene: TRBV6-1; j_gene: TRBJ2-1
CDR3aa: CASRGTVNTGELFF; CDR3nt: TGTGCCAGCAGGGGGACAGTAAACACCGGGGAGCTGTTTTTT; abundance: NA; d_gene: TRBD1; v_gene: TRBV2; j_gene: TRBJ2-2
CDR3aa: CASSRTPTDNEQFF; CDR3nt: TGTGCCAGCAGCCGAACCCCGACAGACAATGAGCAGTTCTTC; abundance: NA; d_gene: NA; v_gene: TRBV13; j_gene: TRBJ2-1
CDR3aa: CASSPGLAASDNEQFF; CDR3nt: TGTGCCAGCAGCCCGGGACTAGCGGCCTCCGACAATGAGCAGTTCTTC; abundance: NA; d_gene: TRBD2; v_gene: TRBV7-9; j_gene: TRBJ2-1
CDR3aa: CAGHPSSGNTIYF; CDR3nt: TGTGCGGGCCACCCAAGCTCTGGAAACACCATATATTTT; abundance: NA; d_gene: NA; v_gene: TRBV6-1; j_gene: TRBJ1-3
CDR3aa: CASKGRGQPGYGYTF; CDR3nt: TGTGCCAGCAAAGGTCGAGGACAGCCAGGCTATGGCTACACCTTC; abundance: NA; d_gene: NA; v_gene: TRBV2; j_gene: TRBJ1-2
CDR3aa: CASSVRQGPSSTEAFF; CDR3nt: TGTGCCAGCAGCGTACGACAGGGGCCCTCCAGCACTGAAGCTTTCTTT; abundance: once; d_gene: TRBD1; v_gene: TRBV5-5; j_gene: TRBJ1-1
CDR3aa: CASRYLLSSYNEQFF; CDR3nt: TGCGCCAGCAGGTACCTATTAAGCTCCTACAATGAGCAGTTCTTC; abundance: NA; d_gene: NA; v_gene: TRBV4-1; j_gene: TRBJ2-1
CDR3aa: CASSPDRVNEKLFF; CDR3nt: TGTGCCAGCAGTCCCGACAGGGTGAATGAAAAACTGTTTTTT; abundance: NA; d_gene: TRBD1; v_gene: TRBV28; j_gene: TRBJ1-4
CDR3aa: CAWSGYKGPGNTIYF; CDR3nt: TGTGCCTGGAGTGGATATAAGGGGCCTGGAAACACCATATATTTT; abundance: NA; d_gene: NA; v_gene: TRBV30; j_gene: TRBJ1-3
CDR3aa: CASSARGAGYNEQFF; CDR3nt: TGTGCCAGCAGCGCGCGGGGGGCTGGCTACAATGAGCAGTTCTTC; abundance: NA; d_gene: TRBD2; v_gene: TRBV9; j_gene: TRBJ2-1
CDR3aa: CASGLVREGGRDNEQFF; CDR3nt: TGTGCTAGTGGTTTGGTACGAGAGGGGGGGCGGGACAATGAGCAGTTCTTC; abundance: few; d_gene: NA; v_gene: TRBV12-5; j_gene: TRBJ2-1
CDR3aa: CASSLADRVGGNTIYF; CDR3nt: TGTGCCAGCAGCTTGGCTGACAGGGTAGGAGGAAACACCATATATTTT; abundance: few; d_gene: TRBD1; v_gene: TRBV5-8; j_gene: TRBJ1-3
CDR3aa: CSVVISGGTEAFF; CDR3nt: TGCAGCGTTGTAATTTCAGGGGGGACTGAAGCTTTCTTT; abundance: NA; d_gene: TRBD1; v_gene: TRBV29-1; j_gene: TRBJ1-1
CDR3aa: CASSESRGANYGYTF; CDR3nt: TGTGCCAGCAGTGAATCCAGGGGAGCTAACTATGGCTACACCTTC; abundance: few; d_gene: NA; v_gene: TRBV6-1; j_gene: TRBJ1-2
CDR3aa: CASSLDRYTDTQYF; CDR3nt: TGTGCCAGCAGCTTGGACAGGTACACAGATACGCAGTATTTT; abundance: few; d_gene: TRBD1; v_gene: TRBV7-9; j_gene: TRBJ2-3
CDR3aa: CASSVEGTEAFF; CDR3nt: TGTGCCAGCAGTGTCGAGGGTACTGAAGCTTTCTTT; abundance: NA; d_gene: NA; v_gene: TRBV2; j_gene: TRBJ1-1
CDR3aa: CSVGDRDGSPLHF; CDR3nt: TGCAGCGTTGGGGACAGGGATGGTTCACCCCTCCACTTT; abundance: NA; d_gene: TRBD1; v_gene: TRBV29-1; j_gene: TRBJ1-6
CDR3aa: CASSYNPGTSGGELFF; CDR3nt: TGTGCCAGCAGTTACAATCCCGGGACTAGCGGCGGGGAGCTGTTTTTT; abundance: NA; d_gene: TRBD2; v_gene: TRBV6-5; j_gene: TRBJ2-2
CDR3aa: CASSQTSVSGNTIYF; CDR3nt: TGTGCCAGTAGTCAAACATCCGTCTCTGGAAACACCATATATTTT; abundance: NA; d_gene: NA; v_gene: TRBV19; j_gene: TRBJ1-3
CDR3aa: CASSQSDRGDTQYF; CDR3nt: TGTGCCAGCAGCCAATCGGACAGGGGGGATACGCAGTATTTT; abundance: NA; d_gene: TRBD1; v_gene: TRBV16; j_gene: TRBJ2-3
CDR3aa: CASSIGAENTEAFF; CDR3nt: TGTGCCAGTAGTATAGGAGCCGAGAACACTGAAGCTTTCTTT; abundance: NA; d_gene: NA; v_gene: TRBV19; j_gene: TRBJ1-1
CDR3aa: CASSLGTGAAYGYTF; CDR3nt: TGTGCCAGCAGCTTAGGAACAGGGGCCGCCTATGGCTACACCTTC; abundance: NA; d_gene: TRBD1; v_gene: TRBV7-8; j_gene: TRBJ1-2
CDR3aa: CASSQGGLAGAGEQFF; CDR3nt: TGTGCCAGCAGCCAAGGAGGCCTAGCGGGAGCGGGTGAGCAGTTCTTC; abundance: NA; d_gene: TRBD2; v_gene: TRBV4-2; j_gene: TRBJ2-1
CDR3aa: CASSMPGQGLNTEAFF; CDR3nt: TGTGCCAGTAGTATGCCGGGACAGGGTTTGAACACTGAAGCTTTCTTT; abundance: NA; d_gene: TRBD1; v_gene: TRBV19; j_gene: TRBJ1-1
CDR3aa: CASSAQTAGNTEAFF; CDR3nt: TGTGCCAGCAGCGCACAAACAGCAGGAAACACTGAAGCTTTCTTT; abundance: NA; d_gene: NA; v_gene: TRBV7-6; j_gene: TRBJ1-1
CDR3aa: CASSDDPLNPREGPGGTDTQYF; CDR3nt: TGCGCCAGTTCGGATGACCCATTAAACCCCCGGGAGGGCCCAGGGGGCACAGATACGCAGTATTTT; abundance: once; d_gene: TRBD2; v_gene: TRBV5-1; j_gene: TRBJ2-3
CDR3aa: CASTRGSSYNEQFF; CDR3nt: TGTGCCAGCACACGGGGTAGCTCCTACAATGAGCAGTTCTTC; abundance: NA; d_gene: NA; v_gene: TRBV27; j_gene: TRBJ2-1
CDR3aa: CASSSRDNNQPQHF; CDR3nt: TGTGCCAGCAGTTCTAGGGACAACAATCAGCCCCAGCATTTT; abundance: few; d_gene: NA; v_gene: TRBV9; j_gene: TRBJ1-5
CDR3aa: CASSYSAHDTGELFF; CDR3nt: TGTGCCAGCAGTTACTCGGCCCACGACACCGGGGAGCTGTTTTTT; abundance: NA; d_gene: NA; v_gene: TRBV6-6; j_gene: TRBJ2-2
CDR3aa: CASNGQMNQPQHF; CDR3nt: TGTGCCAGCAACGGACAGATGAATCAGCCCCAGCATTTT; abundance: NA; d_gene: NA; v_gene: TRBV6-1; j_gene: TRBJ1-5
CDR3aa: CASSVGTGNTEAFF; CDR3nt: TGTGCCAGCAGCGTAGGGACAGGGAACACTGAAGCTTTCTTT; abundance: NA; d_gene: TRBD1; v_gene: TRBV9; j_gene: TRBJ1-1